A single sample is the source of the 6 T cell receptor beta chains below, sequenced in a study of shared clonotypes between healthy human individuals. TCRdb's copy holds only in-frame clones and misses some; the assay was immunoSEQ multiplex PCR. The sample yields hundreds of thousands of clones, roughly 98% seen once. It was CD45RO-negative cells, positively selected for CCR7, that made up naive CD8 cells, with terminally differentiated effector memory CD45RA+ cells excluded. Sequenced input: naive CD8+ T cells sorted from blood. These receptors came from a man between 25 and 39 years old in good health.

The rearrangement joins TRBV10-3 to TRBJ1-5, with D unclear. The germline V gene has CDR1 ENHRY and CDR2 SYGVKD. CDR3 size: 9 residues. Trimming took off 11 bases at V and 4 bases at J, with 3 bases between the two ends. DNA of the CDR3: TGTGCCGCTAATCAGCCCCAGCATTTT. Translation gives CAANQPQHF.

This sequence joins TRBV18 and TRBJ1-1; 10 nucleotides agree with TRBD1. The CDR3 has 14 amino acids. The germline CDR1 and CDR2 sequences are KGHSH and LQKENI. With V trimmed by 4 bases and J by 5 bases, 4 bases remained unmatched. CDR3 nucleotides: TGTGCCAGCTCACGACAGGGGGCGCGGACTGAAGCTTTCTTT. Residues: CASSRQGARTEAFF.

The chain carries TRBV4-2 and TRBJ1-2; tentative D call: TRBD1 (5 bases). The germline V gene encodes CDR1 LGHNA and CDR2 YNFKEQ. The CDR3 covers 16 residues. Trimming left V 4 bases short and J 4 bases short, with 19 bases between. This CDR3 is CASSLETLGQSYGYTF. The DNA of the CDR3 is TGTGCCAGCAGCCTCGAAACTCTCGGACAAAGCTATGGCTACACCTTC.

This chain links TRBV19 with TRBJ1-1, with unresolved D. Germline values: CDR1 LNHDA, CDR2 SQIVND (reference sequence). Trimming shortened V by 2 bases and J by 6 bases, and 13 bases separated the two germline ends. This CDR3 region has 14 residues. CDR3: CASSIKRAGAEAFF. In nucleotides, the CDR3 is TGTGCCAGTAGTATAAAGAGGGCCGGCGCTGAAGCTTTCTTT.

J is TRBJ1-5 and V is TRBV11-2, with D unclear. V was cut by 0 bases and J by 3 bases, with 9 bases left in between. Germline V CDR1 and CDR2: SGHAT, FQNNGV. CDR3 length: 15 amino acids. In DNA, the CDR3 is TGTGCCAGCAGCTTAGAGGGGAGGGACAATCAGCCCCAGCATTTT. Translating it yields CASSLEGRDNQPQHF.

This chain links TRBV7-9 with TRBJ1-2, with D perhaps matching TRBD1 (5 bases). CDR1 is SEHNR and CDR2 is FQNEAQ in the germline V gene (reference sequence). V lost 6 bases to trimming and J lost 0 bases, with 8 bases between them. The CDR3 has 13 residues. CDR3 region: CASSRGANYGYTF. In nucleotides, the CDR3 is TGTGCCAGCAGTCGGGGCGCTAACTATGGCTACACCTTC.